This TCR beta chain stems from a study of shared clonotypes between healthy human individuals. Assay: immunoSEQ multiplex PCR; the TCRdb copy retains only in-frame clones and omits some. The repertoire holds about 1.4 million clones, roughly 96% seen once, with roughly 1.2% in the top ten. The CDR3 extends over 18 amino acids. The trim removed 4 bases at V and 6 bases at J, leaving 18 bases unmatched. The germline CDR1 and CDR2 sequences are SGHDT and YYEEEE. This clone was seen a single time. The sequenced material came from naive CD4+ T cells sorted from blood. Subset noted: CD45RA+ positively selected. V and J are TRBV5-6 and TRBJ2-7, with 11 bases identical to TRBD2. This receptor was taken from a man aged 25-45 years in good health. The CDR3 is CASSRLAGGIFGLGEQYF. The CDR3 coding sequence is TGTGCCAGCAGCCGGCTAGCGGGAGGTATTTTCGGATTAGGCGAGCAGTACTTC.